Each of the 3 T cell receptor beta chains below was sequenced from the same sample in a study of shared clonotypes between healthy human individuals. Sequenced by immunoSEQ multiplex PCR; TCRdb stores in-frame clones only, minus some. The sample holds about 1 million clones, around 76% seen once. The sample comprised memory CD4+ T cells sorted from blood. Subset in this sample: CD45RA-negative fraction. The receptors shown here come from a man between 18 and 29 years old in good health.

This clone turned up a few times. Other nucleotide sequences from this sample produce the same CDR3. This chain links TRBV5-1 with TRBJ2-7; a possible D gene is TRBD1 (6 bases). Germline loops: CDR1 SGHRS, CDR2 YFSETQ. The CDR3 extends over 12 amino acids. The V end lost 3 bases, the J end lost 4 bases, and 8 bases lay between the germline ends. CDR3 nucleotides: TGCGCCAGCAGCTCCACAGGGTACGAGCAGTACTTC. It is translated as CASSSTGYEQYF.

The chain has TRBV4-3 and TRBJ2-2; 7 positions match TRBD1. The CDR3 loop spans 18 amino acids. Germline CDR1 reads LGHNA; CDR2 reads YSLEER. The junction had 11 bases not matched to a gene; V was cut back by 0 bases and J by 4 bases. CDR3 protein: CASSQDWPGQSSTGELFF. The DNA for the CDR3 is TGCGCCAGCAGCCAAGATTGGCCGGGACAGAGTTCCACCGGGGAGCTGTTTTTT.

This chain links TRBV6-5 with TRBJ1-2, with a weak D call TRBD1 (5 bases). Trimming left V 7 bases short and J 2 bases short, with 14 bases between. This CDR3 region has 14 residues. The germline V gene encodes CDR1 MNHEY and CDR2 SVGAGI. The CDR3 reads CASNAGISNYGYTF. The CDR3 DNA reads TGTGCCAGCAACGCAGGGATTTCCAACTATGGCTACACCTTC.